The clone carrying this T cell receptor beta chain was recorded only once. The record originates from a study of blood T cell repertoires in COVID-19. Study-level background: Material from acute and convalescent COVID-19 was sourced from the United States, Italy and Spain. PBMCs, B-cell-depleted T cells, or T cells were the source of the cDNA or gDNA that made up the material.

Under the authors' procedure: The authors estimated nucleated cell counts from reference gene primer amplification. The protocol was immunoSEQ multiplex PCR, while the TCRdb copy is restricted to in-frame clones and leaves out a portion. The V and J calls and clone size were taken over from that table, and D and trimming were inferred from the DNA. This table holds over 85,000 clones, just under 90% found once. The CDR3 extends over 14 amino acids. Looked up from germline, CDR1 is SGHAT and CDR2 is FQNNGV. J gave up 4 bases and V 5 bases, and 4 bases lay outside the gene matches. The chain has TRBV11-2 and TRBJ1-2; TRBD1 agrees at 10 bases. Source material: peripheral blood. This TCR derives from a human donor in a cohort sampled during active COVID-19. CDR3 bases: TGTGCCAGCAGCCGACGGGACAGGGGCTATGGCTACACCTTC. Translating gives CASSRRDRGYGYTF.